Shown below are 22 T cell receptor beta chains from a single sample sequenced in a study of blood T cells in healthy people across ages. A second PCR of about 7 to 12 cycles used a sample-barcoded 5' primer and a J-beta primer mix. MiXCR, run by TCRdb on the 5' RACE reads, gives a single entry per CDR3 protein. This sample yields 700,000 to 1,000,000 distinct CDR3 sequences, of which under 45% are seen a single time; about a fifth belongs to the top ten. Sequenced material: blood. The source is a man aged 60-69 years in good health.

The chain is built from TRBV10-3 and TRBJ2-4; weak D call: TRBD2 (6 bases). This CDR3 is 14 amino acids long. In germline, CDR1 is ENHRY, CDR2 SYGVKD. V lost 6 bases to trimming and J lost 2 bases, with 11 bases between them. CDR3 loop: CAIREGTSKNIQYF. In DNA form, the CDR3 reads TGTGCCATCAGGGAGGGGACGTCCAAAAACATTCAGTACTTC.

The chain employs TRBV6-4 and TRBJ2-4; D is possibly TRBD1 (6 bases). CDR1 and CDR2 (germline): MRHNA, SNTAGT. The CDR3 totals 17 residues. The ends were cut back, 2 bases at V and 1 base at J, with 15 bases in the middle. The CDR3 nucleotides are TGTGCCAGCAGTGACCCAGGACAGCTACCTGCCAAAAACATTCAGTACTTC. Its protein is CASSDPGQLPAKNIQYF.

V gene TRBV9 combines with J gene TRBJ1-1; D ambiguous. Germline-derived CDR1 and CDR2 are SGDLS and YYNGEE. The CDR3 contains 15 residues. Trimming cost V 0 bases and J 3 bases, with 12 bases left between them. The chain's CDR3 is CASSVEGGRHTEAFF. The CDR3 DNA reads TGTGCCAGCAGCGTAGAAGGAGGGCGGCACACTGAAGCTTTCTTT.

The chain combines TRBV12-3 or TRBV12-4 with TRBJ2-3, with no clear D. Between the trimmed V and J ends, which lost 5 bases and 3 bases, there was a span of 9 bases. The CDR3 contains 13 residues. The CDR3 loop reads CASSPPFTDTQYF. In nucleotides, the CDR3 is TGTGCCAGCAGTCCGCCTTTTACAGATACGCAGTATTTT.

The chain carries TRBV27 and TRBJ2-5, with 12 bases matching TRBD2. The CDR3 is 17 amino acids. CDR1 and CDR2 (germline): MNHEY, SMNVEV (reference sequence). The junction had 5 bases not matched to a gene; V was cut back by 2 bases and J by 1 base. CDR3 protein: CASSLLGTSGPQETQYF. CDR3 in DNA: TGTGCCAGCAGTTTACTCGGGACTAGCGGGCCCCAAGAGACCCAGTACTTC.

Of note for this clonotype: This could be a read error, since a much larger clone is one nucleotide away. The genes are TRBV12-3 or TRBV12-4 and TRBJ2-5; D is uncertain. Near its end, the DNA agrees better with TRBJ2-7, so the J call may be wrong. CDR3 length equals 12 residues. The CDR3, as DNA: TGTGCCAGCAGGCCTAACTTATACGAGCAGTACTTC. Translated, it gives CASRPNLYEQYF.

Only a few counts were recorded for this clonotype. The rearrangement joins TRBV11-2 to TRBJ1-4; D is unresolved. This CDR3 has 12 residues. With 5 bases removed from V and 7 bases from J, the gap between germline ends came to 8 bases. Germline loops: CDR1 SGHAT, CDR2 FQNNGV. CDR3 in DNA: TGTGCCAGCAGCCGGGCCACTGAAAAACTGTTTTTT. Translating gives CASSRATEKLFF.

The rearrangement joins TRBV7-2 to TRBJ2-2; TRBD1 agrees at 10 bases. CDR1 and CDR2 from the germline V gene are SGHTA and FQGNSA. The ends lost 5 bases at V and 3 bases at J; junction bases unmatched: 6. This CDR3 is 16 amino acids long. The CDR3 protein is CASSPRTGGYTGELFF. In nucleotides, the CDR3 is TGTGCCAGCAGCCCAAGGACAGGGGGATACACCGGGGAGCTGTTTTTT.

CDR3 region: CASSPTASGYTF. As DNA, the CDR3 is TGTGCCAGCAGCCCGACAGCCTCCGGCTACACCTTC. The chain has TRBV14 and TRBJ1-2; D possibly corresponds to TRBD1 (5 bases). This CDR3 region has 12 residues. The V end was cut by 4 bases, the J end by 8 bases, with 11 bases between. Germline lookup yields CDR1 SGHDN and CDR2 FVKESK.

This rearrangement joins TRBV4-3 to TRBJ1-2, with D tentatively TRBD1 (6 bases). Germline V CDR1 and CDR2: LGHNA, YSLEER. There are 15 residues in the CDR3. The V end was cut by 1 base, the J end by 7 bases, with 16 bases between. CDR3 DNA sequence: TGCGCCAGCAGCCAAGGCAGGGCAGGGGTTTCTGGCTACACCTTC. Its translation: CASSQGRAGVSGYTF.

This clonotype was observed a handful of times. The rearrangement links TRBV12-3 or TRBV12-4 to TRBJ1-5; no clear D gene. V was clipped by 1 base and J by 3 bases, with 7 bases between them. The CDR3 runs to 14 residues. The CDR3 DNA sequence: TGTGCCAGCAGTTTAGTTCTCACCAATCAGCCCCAGCATTTT. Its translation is CASSLVLTNQPQHF.

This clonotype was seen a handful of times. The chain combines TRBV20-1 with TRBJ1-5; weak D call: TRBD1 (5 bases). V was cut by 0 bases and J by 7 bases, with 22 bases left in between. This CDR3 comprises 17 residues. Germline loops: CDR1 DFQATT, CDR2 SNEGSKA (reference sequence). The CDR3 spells CSARDPNQGIGGQPQHF. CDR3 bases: TGCAGTGCTAGAGATCCGAACCAGGGTATCGGGGGACAGCCCCAGCATTTT.

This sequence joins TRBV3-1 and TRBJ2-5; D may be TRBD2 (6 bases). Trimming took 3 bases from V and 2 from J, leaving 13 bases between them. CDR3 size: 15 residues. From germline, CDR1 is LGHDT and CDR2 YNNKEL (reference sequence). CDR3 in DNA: TGTGCCAGCAGCCATACTAGCCTGGGGCAAGAGACCCAGTACTTC. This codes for CASSHTSLGQETQYF.

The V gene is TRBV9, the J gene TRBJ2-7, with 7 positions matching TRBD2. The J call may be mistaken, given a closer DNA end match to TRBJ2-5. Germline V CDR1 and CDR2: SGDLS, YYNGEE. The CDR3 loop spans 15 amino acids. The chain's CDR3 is CASSVGWTSEETQYF. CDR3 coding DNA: TGTGCCAGCAGCGTAGGTTGGACTAGTGAAGAGACCCAGTACTTC.

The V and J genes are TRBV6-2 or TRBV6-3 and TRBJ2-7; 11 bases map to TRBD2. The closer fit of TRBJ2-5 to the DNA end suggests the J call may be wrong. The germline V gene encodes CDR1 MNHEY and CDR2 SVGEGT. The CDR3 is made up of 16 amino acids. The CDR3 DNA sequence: TGTGCCAGCAGACACCAACTAGCGGGGGTGGCGGAGACCCAGTACTTC. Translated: CASRHQLAGVAETQYF.

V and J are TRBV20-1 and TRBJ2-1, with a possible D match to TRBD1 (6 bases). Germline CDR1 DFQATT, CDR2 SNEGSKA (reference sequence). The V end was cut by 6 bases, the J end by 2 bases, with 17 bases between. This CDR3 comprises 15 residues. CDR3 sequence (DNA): TGCAGTGCGCAACCGGGACATACTACCTACAATGAGCAGTTCTTC. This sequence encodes CSAQPGHTTYNEQFF.

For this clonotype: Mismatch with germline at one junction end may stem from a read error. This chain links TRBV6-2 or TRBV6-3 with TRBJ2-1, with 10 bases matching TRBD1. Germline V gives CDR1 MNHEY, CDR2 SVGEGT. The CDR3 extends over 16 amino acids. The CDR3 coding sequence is TGTGCCAGCAACCTGGACAGGGGGGCCCTCTACGATGAGCAGTTCTTC. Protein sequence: CASNLDRGALYDEQFF.

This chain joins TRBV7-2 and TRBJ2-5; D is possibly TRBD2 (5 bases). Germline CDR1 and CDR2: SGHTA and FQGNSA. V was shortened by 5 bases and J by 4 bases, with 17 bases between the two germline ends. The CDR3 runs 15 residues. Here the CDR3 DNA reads TGTGCCAGCAGCCCGGGTGGCAGGAGGTTAGAGACCCAGTACTTC. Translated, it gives CASSPGGRRLETQYF.

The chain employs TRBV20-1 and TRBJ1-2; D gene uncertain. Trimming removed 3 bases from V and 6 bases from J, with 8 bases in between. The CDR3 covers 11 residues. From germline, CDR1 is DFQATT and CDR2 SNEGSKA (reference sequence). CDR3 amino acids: CSASLSHGYTF. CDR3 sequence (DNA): TGCAGTGCTAGTTTATCGCATGGCTACACCTTC.

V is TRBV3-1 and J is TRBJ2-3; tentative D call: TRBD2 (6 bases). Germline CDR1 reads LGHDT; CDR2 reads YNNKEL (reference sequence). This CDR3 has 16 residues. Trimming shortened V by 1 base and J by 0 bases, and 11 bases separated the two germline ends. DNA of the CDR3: TGTGCCAGCAGCCAAGGATTAGCGGCTAGCACAGATACGCAGTATTTT. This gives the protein CASSQGLAASTDTQYF.

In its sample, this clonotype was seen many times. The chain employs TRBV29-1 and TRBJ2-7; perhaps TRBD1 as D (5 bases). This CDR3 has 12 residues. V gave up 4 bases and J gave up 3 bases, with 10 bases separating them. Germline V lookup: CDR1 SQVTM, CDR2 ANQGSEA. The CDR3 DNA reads TGCAGCGTTGTTATAAGGGGCTACGAGCAGTACTTC. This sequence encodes CSVVIRGYEQYF.

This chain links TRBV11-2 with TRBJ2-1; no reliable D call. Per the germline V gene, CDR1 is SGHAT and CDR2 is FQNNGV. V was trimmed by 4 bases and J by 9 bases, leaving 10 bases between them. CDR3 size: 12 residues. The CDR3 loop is CASSSFTSEQFF. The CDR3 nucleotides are TGTGCCAGCAGCTCCTTTACCAGTGAGCAGTTCTTC.